These T cell receptor beta chains were read from a single sample in a study of CD8 T cells in Susac syndrome. TCRdb used MiXCR to reprocess the immunoSEQ multiplex PCR reads, holding one entry per CDR3 protein. The data hold approximately 190,000 distinct CDR3 sequences, with roughly nine tenths observed a single time. Sequencing was carried out using CD4+ T cells from PBMCs. The receptors come from a human donor with Susac syndrome. Each CDR3 is given without its conserved first and last residue. Fields, in order: J gene, clone size, V gene, CDR3 protein. Clone size is stated in some rows and not others, as once, few, many or a class when expanded.

>TRBJ1-1|-|TRBV4-2
ASSQARGINTEAF
>TRBJ2-5|-|TRBV20-1
SARSGGLSKTQY
>TRBJ1-2|-|TRBV7-9
ASSTSGGDGYT
>TRBJ1-2|-|TRBV15
ATSRIQGNGYT
>TRBJ2-1|-|TRBV29-1
SVEIQGLFNEQF
>TRBJ1-1|-|TRBV29-1
SVRPGQNTEAF
>TRBJ1-5|-|TRBV20-1
SARQAPDQPQH
>TRBJ2-1|-|TRBV20-1
SARDASGMYNEQF
>TRBJ2-3|once|TRBV24-1
ATSVLGSAGGRDTQY
>TRBJ1-5|-|TRBV28
ANTVIHTISNQPQH
>TRBJ1-1|-|TRBV7-3
ASSPGQGTEAF
>TRBJ1-1|-|TRBV7-8
ASSNLLREKTEAF
>TRBJ2-1|-|TRBV10-3
AISATGRVYNEQF
>TRBJ1-4|once|TRBV27
ASSGDRANEKLF
>TRBJ2-7|-|TRBV4-1
ASSQDSTYEQY
>TRBJ1-1|-|TRBV20-1
SARDGGTVTEAS
>TRBJ1-2|-|TRBV11-2
ASSLVPQRGYT
>TRBJ2-1|-|TRBV29-1
SVVVSKFYNEQF
>TRBJ2-3|-|TRBV6-1
ASRLAGPDTQY
>TRBJ2-7|-|TRBV9
ASSLTAKEPYEQY
>TRBJ2-5|-|TRBV12-5
ASGFGTSQY
>TRBJ2-7|-|TRBV20-1
SARRVGAYEQY
>TRBJ1-2|-|TRBV11-2
ASSLVRAGGSGYT
>TRBJ2-1|-|TRBV12-3/TRBV12-4
ASSPDSGEQF
>TRBJ1-1|-|TRBV10-3
AISPQIIAEAF
>TRBJ1-6|-|TRBV27
ASSPDRLSSYNSPLH
>TRBJ1-1|-|TRBV9
ASSPLSRGSEAF